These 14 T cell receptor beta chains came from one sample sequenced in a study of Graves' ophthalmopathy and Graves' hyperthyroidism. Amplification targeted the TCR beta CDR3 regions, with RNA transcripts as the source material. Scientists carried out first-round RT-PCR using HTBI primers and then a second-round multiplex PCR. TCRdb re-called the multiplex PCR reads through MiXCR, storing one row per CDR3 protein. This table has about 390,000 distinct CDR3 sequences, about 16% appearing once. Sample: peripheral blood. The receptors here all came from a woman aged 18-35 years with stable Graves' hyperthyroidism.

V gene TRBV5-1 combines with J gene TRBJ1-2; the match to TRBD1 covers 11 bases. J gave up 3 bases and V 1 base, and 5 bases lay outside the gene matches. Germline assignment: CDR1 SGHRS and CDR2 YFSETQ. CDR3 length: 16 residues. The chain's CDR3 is CASSLSPGQGDYGYTF. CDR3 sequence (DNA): TGCGCCAGCAGCTTGTCTCCGGGACAGGGGGACTATGGCTACACCTTC.

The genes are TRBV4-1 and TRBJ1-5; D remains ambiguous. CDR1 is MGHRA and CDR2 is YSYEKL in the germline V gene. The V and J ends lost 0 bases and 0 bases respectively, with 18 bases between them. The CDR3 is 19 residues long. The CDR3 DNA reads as TGCGCCAGCAGCCAAGATACGCCGGATCGAGGGTATAGCAATCAGCCCCAGCATTTT. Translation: CASSQDTPDRGYSNQPQHF.

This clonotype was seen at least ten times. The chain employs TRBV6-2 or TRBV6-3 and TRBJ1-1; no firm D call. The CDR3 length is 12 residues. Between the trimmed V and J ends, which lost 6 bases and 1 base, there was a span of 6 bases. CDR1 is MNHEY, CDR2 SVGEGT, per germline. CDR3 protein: CASRLGNTEAFF. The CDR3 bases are TGTGCCAGCAGGCTGGGGAACACTGAAGCTTTCTTT.

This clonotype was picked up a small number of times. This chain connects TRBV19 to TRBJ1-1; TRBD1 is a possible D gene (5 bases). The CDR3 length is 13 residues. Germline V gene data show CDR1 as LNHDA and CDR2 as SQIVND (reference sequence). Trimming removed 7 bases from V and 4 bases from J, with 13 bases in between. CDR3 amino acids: CASTPARGTEAFF. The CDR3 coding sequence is TGTGCCAGTACCCCGGCGAGGGGCACTGAAGCTTTCTTT.

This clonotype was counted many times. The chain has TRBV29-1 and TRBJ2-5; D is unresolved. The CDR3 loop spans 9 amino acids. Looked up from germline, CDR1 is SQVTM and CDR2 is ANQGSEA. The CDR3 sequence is CSVGETQYF. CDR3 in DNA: TGCAGTGTAGGAGAGACCCAGTACTTC.

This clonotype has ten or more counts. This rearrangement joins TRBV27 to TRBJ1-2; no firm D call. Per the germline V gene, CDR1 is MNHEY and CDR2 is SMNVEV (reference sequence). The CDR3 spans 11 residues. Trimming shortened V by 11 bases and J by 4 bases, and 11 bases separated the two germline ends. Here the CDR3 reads CAAGAGYGYTF. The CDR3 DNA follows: TGTGCCGCGGGAGCTGGCTATGGCTACACCTTC.

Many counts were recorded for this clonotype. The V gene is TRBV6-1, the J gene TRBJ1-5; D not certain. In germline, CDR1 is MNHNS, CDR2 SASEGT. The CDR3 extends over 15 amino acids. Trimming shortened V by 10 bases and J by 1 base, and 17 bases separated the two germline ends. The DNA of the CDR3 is TGTGCCACCCTTGTTCGGCCCTTAAGCAATCAGCCCCAGCATTTT. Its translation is CATLVRPLSNQPQHF.

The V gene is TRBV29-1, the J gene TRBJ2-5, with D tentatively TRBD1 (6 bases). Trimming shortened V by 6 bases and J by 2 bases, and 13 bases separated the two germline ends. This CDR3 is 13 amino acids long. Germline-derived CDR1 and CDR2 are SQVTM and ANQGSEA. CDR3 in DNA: TGCAGCGTAGGGTGGGGGACACAAGAGACCCAGTACTTC. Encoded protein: CSVGWGTQETQYF.

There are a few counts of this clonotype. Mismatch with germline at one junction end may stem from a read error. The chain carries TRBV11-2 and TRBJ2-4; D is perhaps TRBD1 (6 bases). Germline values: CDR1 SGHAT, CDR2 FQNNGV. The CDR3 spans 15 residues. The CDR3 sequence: CASSSLRGSKNIKYF. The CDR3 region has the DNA TGTGCCAGCAGCTCTCTCAGGGGTTCCAAAAACATTAAGTACTTC.

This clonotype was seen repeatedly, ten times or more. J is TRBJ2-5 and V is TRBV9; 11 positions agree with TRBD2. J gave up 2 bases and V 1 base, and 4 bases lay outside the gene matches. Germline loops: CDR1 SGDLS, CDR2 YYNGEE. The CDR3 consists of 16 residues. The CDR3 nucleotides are TGTGCCAGCAGCGTATCCACTAGCGGGGGACAAGAGACCCAGTACTTC. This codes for CASSVSTSGGQETQYF.

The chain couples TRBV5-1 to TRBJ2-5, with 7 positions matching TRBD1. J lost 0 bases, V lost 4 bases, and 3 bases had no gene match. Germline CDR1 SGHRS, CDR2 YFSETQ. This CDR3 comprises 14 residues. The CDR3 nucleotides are TGCGCCAGCAGCCGAACAGGGGACCAAGAGACCCAGTACTTC. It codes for CASSRTGDQETQYF.

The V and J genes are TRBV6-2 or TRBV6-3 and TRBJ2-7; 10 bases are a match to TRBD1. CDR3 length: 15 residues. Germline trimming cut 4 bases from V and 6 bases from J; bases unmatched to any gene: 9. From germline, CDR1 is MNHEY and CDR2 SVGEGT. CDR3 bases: TGTGCCAGCAGTTCAACTGACAGGGGGCCAGGCGAGCAGTACTTC. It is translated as CASSSTDRGPGEQYF.

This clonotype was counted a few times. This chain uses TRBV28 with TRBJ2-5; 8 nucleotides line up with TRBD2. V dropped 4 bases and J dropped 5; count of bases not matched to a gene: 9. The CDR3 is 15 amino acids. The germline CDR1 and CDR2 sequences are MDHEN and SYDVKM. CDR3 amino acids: CASSSNTGGRETQYF. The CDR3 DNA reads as TGTGCCAGCAGTTCCAACACGGGAGGGCGGGAGACCCAGTACTTC.

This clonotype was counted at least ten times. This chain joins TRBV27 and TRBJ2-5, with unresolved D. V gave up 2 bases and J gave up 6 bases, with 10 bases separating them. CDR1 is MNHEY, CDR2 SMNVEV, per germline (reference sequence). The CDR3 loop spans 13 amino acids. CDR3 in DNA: TGTGCCAGCAGTTTAGTGACTGGAAAGACCCAGTACTTC. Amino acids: CASSLVTGKTQYF.